This T cell receptor beta chain was documented in a study of blood T cell repertoires in COVID-19. The trim removed 5 bases at V and 5 bases at J, leaving 7 bases unmatched. This CDR3 region has 15 residues. Germline CDR1 reads SGHRS; CDR2 reads YFSETQ. Cohorts were assigned according to the clinical history that participants reported. In the source study's methods: By means of reference gene primer amplification, nucleated cell counts were estimated. Measured with immunoSEQ multiplex PCR; TCRdb has only the in-frame clones, and not every one. V, J and clone size are those of that table, while D and trimming were read from the DNA. In the table there are 150,000 to 250,000 clones, roughly 87% of which are singletons.

The sequenced sample was PBMCs or T cells enriched from blood (not recorded which). This sequence originates from a woman between 25 and 40 years old who had recovered from COVID-19. V usage is TRBV5-1 and J usage is TRBJ2-5; TRBD2 agrees at 12 bases. The CDR3 spells CASRDLAGGHETQYF. CDR3 nucleotides: TGCGCCAGCAGGGATCTAGCGGGGGGGCACGAGACCCAGTACTTC.